The entry below describes one TCR beta chain. This entry belongs to a study of T cell responses to AZD1222 COVID-19 vaccine. V dropped 0 bases and J dropped 0 bases, with 14 bases sitting between them. The germline V gene encodes CDR1 SGHDT and CDR2 YYEEEE. This CDR3 contains 17 residues. The assay was immunoSEQ multiplex PCR, and TCRdb's table has in-frame clones only and misses some. The sample shows about 120,000 clones, around 88% of them seen only once. The input for sequencing was peripheral blood, taken on day 0 of AZD1222 vaccination. This receptor was taken from an adult in good health. The chain combines TRBV5-6 with TRBJ2-3; D is undetermined. CDR3: CASSLVRLSASTDTQYF. CDR3 in DNA: TGTGCCAGCAGCTTGGTACGTCTGTCAGCTAGCACAGATACGCAGTATTTT. The entire variable domain, with the rest obtained from reference TRBV5-6 and TRBJ2-3, is as follows: DAGVTQSPTHLIKTRGQQVTLRCSPKSGHDTVSWYQQALGQGPQFIFQYYEEEERQRGNFPDRFSGHQFPNYSSELNVNALLLGDSALYLCASSLVRLSASTDTQYFGPGTRLTVL.